Below, 32 T cell receptor beta chains from the same sample are listed, as sequenced in a study of regulatory T cells in long-lasting Graves disease. Arm-PCR of CDR3 regions and iRepertoire HTBI primers were the basis on which TCR beta libraries were built. TCRdb itself ran the multiplex PCR reads through MiXCR, one entry per CDR3 protein. The profile covers some 200,000 distinct CDR3 sequences, with roughly 19% appearing a single time and about 11% taken by the ten largest. Time point: newly diagnosed GD, antithyroid drugs for less than 3 months. Following extraction of RNA from PBMCs, that RNA was used to make the TCR library. These data were likewise used in another study, on T cells in Graves' hyperthyroidism and ophthalmopathy.

Sample: peripheral blood mononuclear cells (PBMCs), taken at new diagnosis, from a patient treated with antithyroid drugs. These receptors were taken from a woman between 25 and 40 years old with Graves disease.

This clonotype showed up many times. The genes are TRBV2 and TRBJ2-2; 11 bases map to TRBD2. V was pared by 4 bases and J by 6 bases, with 4 bases of the junction left unmatched. The germline V gene encodes CDR1 SNHLY and CDR2 FYNNEI. CDR3 length: 15 residues. CDR3 coding DNA: TGTGCCAGCAGTGGTGGTAGCGGGAGGGCCGGGGAGCTGTTTTTT. Residues: CASSGGSGRAGELFF.

In its sample, this clonotype was seen many times. The chain is built from TRBV10-3 and TRBJ1-2, with 9 bases matching TRBD1. With 6 bases clipped from V and 1 base from J, the junction kept 3 bases outside the gene matches. Germline-derived CDR1 and CDR2 are ENHRY and SYGVKD. The CDR3 has 14 residues. The CDR3 protein is CAISGQGNNYGYTF. The CDR3 region has the DNA TGTGCCATCAGCGGACAGGGGAATAACTATGGCTACACCTTC.

This clonotype was detected a few times. The chain uses TRBV6-1 and TRBJ1-1; TRBD1 might be the D (5 bases). V shed 6 bases and J shed 12 bases, with 17 bases lying between them. This CDR3 has 12 amino acids. CDR1 MNHNS and CDR2 SASEGT come from the germline V gene. The DNA of the CDR3 is TGTGCCAGCAGCGGGGTCCCAGGGTTACCTTTCTTT. It yields the protein CASSGVPGLPFF.

This clonotype was seen ten or more times. This chain links TRBV4-1 with TRBJ1-3, with a tentative D call TRBD1 (5 bases). The CDR3 length is 15 residues. Trimming left V 5 bases short and J 3 bases short, with 14 bases between. Germline lookup yields CDR1 MGHRA and CDR2 YSYEKL. For the CDR3, the DNA is TGCGCCAGCAGCTCGACAGCCTCCGATGGAAACACCATATATTTT. This gives the protein CASSSTASDGNTIYF.

This clonotype was seen at least ten times. The CDR3, as DNA: TGCAGTGCTAGAGATAATCCCACTGAAGCTTTCTTT. Translated, it gives CSARDNPTEAFF. The chain has TRBV20-1 and TRBJ1-1; D gene uncertain. This CDR3 has 12 amino acids. With 0 bases removed from V and 4 bases from J, the gap between germline ends came to 6 bases. Germline V gives CDR1 DFQATT, CDR2 SNEGSKA (reference sequence).

The table lists this clonotype with a few counts. The chain employs TRBV6-5 and TRBJ2-6; D gene ambiguous. The CDR3 runs 15 residues. V was cut by 4 bases and J by 2 bases, with 9 bases left in between. Germline V gene lookup returns CDR1 MNHEY and CDR2 SVGAGI. The CDR3 nucleotides are TGTGCCAGCAGTTCCCCGACAACTGGGGCCAACGTCCTGACTTTC. It translates to CASSSPTTGANVLTF.

This clonotype has more than one count but fewer than ten. The gene calls are TRBV5-1 and TRBJ2-1; D possibly corresponds to TRBD2 (5 bases). V lost 7 bases and J lost 4, with 15 bases in between. This CDR3 comprises 14 residues. Looked up from germline, CDR1 is SGHRS and CDR2 is YFSETQ. The CDR3 sequence: CASAPGSLYNEQFF. In nucleotides, the CDR3 is TGCGCCAGCGCACCGGGAAGCCTTTACAATGAGCAGTTCTTC. Using reference TRBV5-1 and TRBJ2-1 for the parts outside the CDR3, the full variable domain is KAGVTQTPRYLIKTRGQQVTLSCSPISGHRSVSWYQQTPGQGLQFLFEYFSETQRNKGNFPGRFSGRQFSNSRSEMNVSTLELGDSALYLCASAPGSLYNEQFFGPGTRLTVL.

In this sample, this clonotype turned up many times. V and J are TRBV28 and TRBJ1-4, with TRBD1 identical over 8 bases. Germline trimming cut 7 bases from V and 1 base from J; bases unmatched to any gene: 5. The CDR3 is 15 residues long. Germline assignment: CDR1 MDHEN and CDR2 SYDVKM. CDR3 loop: CASIRGQRTNEKLFF. The CDR3 DNA reads TGTGCCAGCATCAGGGGGCAGAGAACTAATGAAAAACTGTTTTTT.

This clonotype was seen ten or more times. Just one base apart from a much larger clone, this may be a read error. Since no conserved phenylalanine or tryptophan closes the CDR3, a read error is the likely cause. The V gene is TRBV28, the J gene TRBJ2-1; maybe TRBD1 (5 bases). The ends were cut back, 10 bases at V and 9 bases at J, with 19 bases in the middle. CDR1 MDHEN and CDR2 SYDVKM come from the germline V gene. The CDR3 runs 13 residues. As DNA, the CDR3 is TGTGCCACGTCAGGGCCCCTGGATCTTGAGCAGTTCTCC. Its protein product is CATSGPLDLEQFS.

This clonotype has at least ten counts. The rearrangement uses TRBV5-1 and TRBJ1-1, with TRBD1 identical over 8 bases. The CDR3 length is 14 residues. V lost 4 bases, J lost 7 bases, and 9 bases stayed unmatched. Germline loops: CDR1 SGHRS, CDR2 YFSETQ. The CDR3 here is CASSTDRDPFEAFF. The CDR3 DNA is TGCGCCAGCAGCACGGACAGGGATCCCTTTGAAGCTTTCTTT.

This clonotype was seen at least ten times. This chain links TRBV11-2 with TRBJ2-1; 7 bases fit TRBD2. The J segment lost 0 bases and the V segment lost 5 bases, leaving 16 bases of the junction unmatched. There are 19 residues in the CDR3. Germline V CDR1 and CDR2: SGHAT, FQNNGV. CDR3 sequence: CASSQLGVSGSPSYNEQFF. The DNA of the CDR3 is TGTGCCAGCAGCCAACTAGGGGTTAGCGGGTCCCCCTCCTACAATGAGCAGTTCTTC.

There are many counts of this clonotype. J is TRBJ2-7 and V is TRBV6-1; D is unclear. Germline-derived CDR1 and CDR2 are MNHNS and SASEGT. CDR3 size: 16 residues. The germline V and J ends were trimmed by 6 bases and 0 bases, with 18 bases remaining between them. CDR3 protein: CASRRLDGDSSYEQYF. Written as DNA, the CDR3 is TGTGCCAGCAGACGGTTGGACGGAGATAGCTCCTACGAGCAGTACTTC.

Ten or more counts support this clonotype. This chain links TRBV7-9 with TRBJ1-2; no firm D call. This CDR3 has 15 amino acids. CDR1 and CDR2 from the germline V gene are SEHNR and FQNEAQ (reference sequence). Trimming removed 0 bases at V and 7 bases at J, with 15 bases between. CDR3 DNA: TGTGCCAGCAGCTTAGCGATGACCCCGGAGGGTGGCTACACCTTC. Translating it yields CASSLAMTPEGGYTF.

This clonotype has ten or more counts. The gene calls are TRBV2 and TRBJ1-5, with D unclear. CDR3 length: 12 amino acids. The V end lost 2 bases, the J end lost 6 bases, and 5 bases lay between the germline ends. Germline CDR1 is SNHLY and CDR2 is FYNNEI. The CDR3 sequence is CASSEQVQPQHF. CDR3 DNA: TGTGCCAGCAGTGAACAGGTTCAGCCCCAGCATTTT.

This clonotype was observed many times. The rearrangement links TRBV27 to TRBJ2-3; 9 positions match TRBD2. The CDR3 covers 15 residues. V lost 8 bases and J lost 3; bases outside the gene matches: 9. Germline V gene data show CDR1 as MNHEY and CDR2 as SMNVEV (reference sequence). CDR3 protein: CASGMGTSLTDTQYF. Written as DNA, the CDR3 is TGTGCCAGCGGGATGGGGACTAGCTTGACAGATACGCAGTATTTT.

The table lists this clonotype with many counts. The chain recombines TRBV28 with TRBJ1-1; D not certain. CDR1 is MDHEN and CDR2 is SYDVKM in the germline V gene. CDR3 length: 14 residues. V was cut by 8 bases and J by 0 bases, with 13 bases left in between. This chain's CDR3 is CASGSLRVNTEAFF. CDR3 bases: TGTGCCAGCGGGTCCTTACGCGTGAACACTGAAGCTTTCTTT. The full variable domain, in which reference TRBV28 and TRBJ1-1 provide the parts outside the CDR3, is DVKVTQSSRYLVKRTGEKVFLECVQDMDHENMFWYRQDPGLGLRLIYFSYDVKMKEKGDIPEGYSVSREKKERFSLILESASTNQTSMYLCASGSLRVNTEAFFGQGTRLTVV.

This clonotype was detected many times. The chain employs TRBV12-3 or TRBV12-4 and TRBJ1-4; the match to TRBD1 covers 7 bases. Trimming removed 2 bases from V and 0 bases from J; junction bases left unmatched: 3. The length of the CDR3 is 16 residues. The CDR3 DNA sequence: TGTGCCAGCAGTTTACGAGGGGGCGCAACTAATGAAAAACTGTTTTTT. Residues: CASSLRGGATNEKLFF.

This clonotype has a handful of counts. The chain recombines TRBV20-1 with TRBJ2-1; 7 bases match TRBD1. The V and J ends lost 0 bases and 3 bases, in that order; junction bases with no gene match: 5. This CDR3 region has 15 residues. Germline lookup yields CDR1 DFQATT and CDR2 SNEGSKA (reference sequence). The CDR3 nucleotides are TGCAGTGCTAGAGATCTGGGACAGCACTACAATGAGCAGTTCTTC. Its protein is CSARDLGQHYNEQFF.

This clonotype was found many times. This chain uses TRBV7-3 with TRBJ1-1; 9 positions agree with TRBD1. V was clipped by 6 bases and J by 1 base; unmatched bases: 12. The CDR3 spans 17 residues. The germline V gene has CDR1 SGHTA and CDR2 FQGTGA. The CDR3 sequence: CASRKRSTGGKNTEAFF. The CDR3, as DNA: TGTGCCAGCAGAAAAAGATCGACAGGGGGGAAGAACACTGAAGCTTTCTTT.

This clonotype came up many times. V usage is TRBV30 and J usage is TRBJ2-5, with 8 bases fitting TRBD2. The CDR3 contains 17 residues. J was trimmed by 5 bases and V by 1 base; bases with no gene match: 15. In germline, CDR1 is GTSNPN, CDR2 SVGIG (reference sequence). The CDR3 DNA follows: TGTGCCTGGAGTGGCCACCATCCCGGGAGGGCCGAGGAGACCCAGTACTTC. It encodes CAWSGHHPGRAEETQYF.

The table lists this clonotype with many counts. This chain links TRBV6-1 with TRBJ1-3; D gene uncertain. The CDR3 covers 14 residues. Germline V gene data show CDR1 as MNHNS and CDR2 as SASEGT. Deletions cut 6 bases from V and 5 bases from J, with 14 bases between. CDR3 in amino acids: CASSPGEGRNTIYF. CDR3 DNA sequence: TGTGCCAGCAGCCCCGGGGAGGGCCGAAACACCATATATTTT.

The rearrangement joins TRBV5-1 to TRBJ2-1; tentatively, D is TRBD2 (5 bases). The CDR3 runs to 14 residues. The V end was cut by 2 bases, the J end by 12 bases, with 18 bases between. Per the germline V gene, CDR1 is SGHRS and CDR2 is YFSETQ. The chain's CDR3 is CASSFLADWGGQFF. In DNA, the CDR3 is TGCGCCAGCAGCTTCCTGGCGGACTGGGGTGGGCAGTTCTTC. The full variable domain, rest sourced from reference TRBV5-1 and TRBJ2-1, is KAGVTQTPRYLIKTRGQQVTLSCSPISGHRSVSWYQQTPGQGLQFLFEYFSETQRNKGNFPGRFSGRQFSNSRSEMNVSTLELGDSALYLCASSFLADWGGQFFGPGTRLTVL.

In this sample, this clonotype turned up many times. The chain is built from TRBV2 and TRBJ2-5; 7 nucleotides align to TRBD2. J lost 9 bases, V lost 6 bases, and 13 bases had no gene match. The CDR3 consists of 14 residues. The V gene's germline CDR1 is SNHLY and CDR2 FYNNEI. The CDR3 DNA reads TGTGCCAGCAGCCCGGGACTTGGGGAGGGAGCCCAGTACTTC. Translation: CASSPGLGEGAQYF. Based on the CDR3 plus reference TRBV2 and TRBJ2-5, the full variable domain is EPEVTQTPSHQVTQMGQEVILRCVPISNHLYFYWYRQILGQKVEFLVSFYNNEISEKSEIFDDQFSVERPDGSNFTLKIRSTKLEDSAMYFCASSPGLGEGAQYFGPGTRLLVL.

V and J are TRBV19 and TRBJ1-1; 11 nucleotides agree with TRBD1. Germline V lookup: CDR1 LNHDA, CDR2 SQIVND (reference sequence). The CDR3 has 15 residues. The J segment lost 6 bases and the V segment lost 7 bases, leaving 10 bases of the junction unmatched. The CDR3 region has the DNA TGTGCCAGTACCACCCCCGGACAGGGGGCCTCTGAAGCTTTCTTT. Translated: CASTTPGQGASEAFF.

This clonotype appeared many times. V and J are TRBV18 and TRBJ2-7; 7 positions agree with TRBD1. Germline trimming cut 1 base from V and 5 bases from J; bases unmatched to any gene: 5. The CDR3 is made up of 14 amino acids. From germline, CDR1 is KGHSH and CDR2 LQKENI. Written as DNA, the CDR3 is TGTGCCAGCTCACCACAGGGGGCGAAGAACGAGCAGTACTTC. Its protein is CASSPQGAKNEQYF.

Ten or more counts support this clonotype. The chain combines TRBV6-2 or TRBV6-3 with TRBJ2-3; 8 bases line up with TRBD1. The V and J ends lost 2 bases and 1 base, in that order; junction bases with no gene match: 5. This CDR3 region has 16 residues. Germline CDR1 MNHEY, CDR2 SVGEGT. DNA of the CDR3: TGTGCCAGCAGTTACAGCGTGACAGGGGGCACAGATACGCAGTATTTT. It encodes CASSYSVTGGTDTQYF.

This clonotype was detected many times. The rearrangement joins TRBV28 to TRBJ2-7, with a weak D call TRBD1 (5 bases). CDR3 length equals 13 residues. Germline values: CDR1 MDHEN, CDR2 SYDVKM. V lost 4 bases and J 6 bases, leaving 13 bases between the germline ends. CDR3: CASSSRVPLEQYF. The CDR3 nucleotides read TGTGCCAGCAGTTCCAGGGTCCCCCTCGAGCAGTACTTC.

This clonotype has at least ten counts. This chain joins TRBV6-5 and TRBJ1-1; D gene unclear. This CDR3 is 13 amino acids long. In germline, CDR1 is MNHEY, CDR2 SVGAGI. With 2 bases removed from V and 1 base from J, the gap between germline ends came to 5 bases. For the CDR3, the DNA is TGTGCCAGCAGTTACACAGAGAACACTGAAGCTTTCTTT. Translating gives CASSYTENTEAFF.

This clonotype has at least ten counts. The chain employs TRBV15 and TRBJ1-2, with a weak D call TRBD1 (6 bases). Germline CDR1 is LNHNV and CDR2 is YYDKDF (reference sequence). CDR3 size: 13 residues. V was trimmed by 3 bases and J by 6 bases, leaving 11 bases between them. CDR3 in amino acids: CATSSRTAHGYTF. In DNA, the CDR3 is TGTGCCACCAGCAGCCGGACAGCCCATGGCTACACCTTC.

The CDR3 bases are TGCAGTGCACCGGGACTATACGCGAACACCGGGGAGCTGTTTTTT. Amino acid sequence: CSAPGLYANTGELFF. The chain links TRBV20-1 to TRBJ2-2; 7 bases align to TRBD2. This CDR3 has 15 amino acids. The V and J ends lost 6 bases and 0 bases, in that order; junction bases with no gene match: 7. CDR1 and CDR2 from the germline V gene are DFQATT and SNEGSKA (reference sequence).

This clonotype showed up many times. The chain recombines TRBV7-3 with TRBJ2-7; TRBD2 matches 7 bases. V lost 6 bases and J lost 0; bases outside the gene matches: 8. This CDR3 is 15 amino acids long. Germline lookup yields CDR1 SGHTA and CDR2 FQGTGA. The CDR3 DNA reads TGTGCCAGCAGGCCCCGGGACTATCCCTCCTACGAGCAGTACTTC. It translates to CASRPRDYPSYEQYF.

Details on this clonotype: A much bigger clone sits one base away, suggesting this may be a read error. The chain links TRBV19 to TRBJ1-1, with D unresolved. Germline values: CDR1 LNHDA, CDR2 SQIVND (reference sequence). The CDR3 spans 13 residues. In DNA, the CDR3 is TGTGCCAGTAGTATCCGATGGGAAACTGGAGCTTTCTTT. Protein: CASSIRWETGAFF.